A single sample gave rise to the 28 T cell receptor beta chains below, sequenced in a study of blood T cell repertoires in COVID-19. Profiled with immunoSEQ multiplex PCR; TCRdb holds only in-frame clones, not every one. The sample holds about 260,000 clones, more than 85% seen once. Material: peripheral blood. These receptors all stem from a woman aged 55-75 years with COVID-19, enrolled during active disease.

This clone was counted once. This chain links TRBV5-1 with TRBJ1-1; no clear D. Germline values: CDR1 SGHRS, CDR2 YFSETQ. With 0 bases removed from V and 3 bases from J, the gap between germline ends came to 9 bases. The CDR3 contains 14 residues. DNA for the CDR3: TGCGCCAGCAGCTTGGAGTGGCAATACACTGAAGCTTTCTTT. Translating gives CASSLEWQYTEAFF.

The chain has TRBV14 and TRBJ2-2; D is perhaps TRBD1 (6 bases). The germline V gene encodes CDR1 SGHDN and CDR2 FVKESK. V lost 4 bases and J lost 3, with 15 bases in between. The CDR3 loop spans 16 amino acids. CDR3 sequence (DNA): TGTGCCAGCAGCCGCCGGGCCAAGGGGGACACCGGGGAGCTGTTTTTT. Translated, it gives CASSRRAKGDTGELFF. The variable domain in full, with the rest retrieved from reference TRBV14 and TRBJ2-2, is EAGVTQFPSHSVIEKGQTVTLRCDPISGHDNLYWYRRVMGKEIKFLLHFVKESKQDESGMPNNRFLAERTGGTYSTLKVQPAELEDSGVYFCASSRRAKGDTGELFFGEGSRLTVL.

The chain links TRBV27 to TRBJ1-1; TRBD1 is a possible D gene (6 bases). The CDR3 totals 14 residues. Germline CDR1 is MNHEY and CDR2 is SMNVEV (reference sequence). The V gene lost 5 bases and the J gene lost 1 base, with 11 bases spanning the gap. The CDR3 DNA reads as TGTGCCAGCAGTGCCCAGGGGCGGAACACTGAAGCTTTCTTT. Its translation: CASSAQGRNTEAFF.

This chain joins TRBV6-1 and TRBJ1-1; D unresolved. The V end lost 3 bases, the J end lost 0 bases, and 8 bases lay between the germline ends. The CDR3 extends over 14 amino acids. CDR1 is MNHNS and CDR2 is SASEGT in the germline V gene. CDR3 sequence: CASSERALNTEAFF. The CDR3 nucleotides read TGTGCCAGCAGTGAGCGGGCCCTGAACACTGAAGCTTTCTTT.

The V gene is TRBV2, the J gene TRBJ1-5, with TRBD1 identical over 7 bases. The V and J ends lost 5 bases and 0 bases, in that order; junction bases with no gene match: 4. CDR1 is SNHLY, CDR2 FYNNEI, per germline. The length of the CDR3 is 15 residues. For the CDR3, the DNA is TGTGCCAGCAGTATGGAGGGGGCTAGCAATCAGCCCCAGCATTTT. Amino acids: CASSMEGASNQPQHF. Using reference TRBV2 and TRBJ1-5 for the parts outside the CDR3, the full variable domain is EPEVTQTPSHQVTQMGQEVILRCVPISNHLYFYWYRQILGQKVEFLVSFYNNEISEKSEIFDDQFSVERPDGSNFTLKIRSTKLEDSAMYFCASSMEGASNQPQHFGDGTRLSIL.

The chain links TRBV9 to TRBJ1-4; D ambiguous. CDR3 size: 14 residues. The germline gives CDR1 SGDLS, CDR2 YYNGEE. V shed 0 bases and J shed 4 bases, with 7 bases lying between them. Written as DNA, the CDR3 is TGTGCCAGCAGCGTAGGGCAGATTAATGAAAAACTGTTTTTT. The encoded protein is CASSVGQINEKLFF.

As for this clone: This same CDR3 is encoded by further DNA sequences in the sample. The chain employs TRBV9 and TRBJ1-2; 9 bases are a match to TRBD1. J was trimmed by 0 bases and V by 4 bases; bases with no gene match: 4. In germline, CDR1 is SGDLS, CDR2 YYNGEE. This CDR3 has 15 residues. CDR3 bases: TGTGCCAGCAGCCCGGGACAGGGACCTAACTATGGCTACACCTTC. This codes for CASSPGQGPNYGYTF.

The chain combines TRBV24-1 with TRBJ2-2, with 7 bases identical to TRBD1. Germline lookup yields CDR1 KGHDR and CDR2 SFDVKD. Losses at the gene ends were 1 base for V and 0 bases for J; bases not matched to a gene: 10. CDR3 length equals 19 residues. The CDR3 region has the DNA TGTGCCACCAGTGATTTCGGGGTTTGGGGACAGACGAACACCGGGGAGCTGTTTTTT. The encoded protein is CATSDFGVWGQTNTGELFF.

The rearrangement links TRBV7-3 to TRBJ2-1, with TRBD2 matching 10 bases. V lost 5 bases and J lost 3; bases outside the gene matches: 4. Germline CDR1 and CDR2: SGHTA and FQGTGA. The CDR3 covers 15 residues. In DNA, the CDR3 is TGTGCCAGCAGCCCCGGACTAGCGGTCTACAATGAGCAGTTCTTC. Its protein is CASSPGLAVYNEQFF.

The chain recombines TRBV19 with TRBJ1-3, with 9 bases lining up with TRBD1. Germline V gives CDR1 LNHDA, CDR2 SQIVND (reference sequence). This CDR3 region has 15 residues. The ends lost 7 bases at V and 1 base at J; junction bases unmatched: 5. The CDR3 DNA reads as TGTGCCAGTAAACAACAGGGGGCGTCTGGAAACACCATATATTTT. Encoded protein: CASKQQGASGNTIYF.

This chain joins TRBV28 and TRBJ2-1, with D possibly TRBD2 on 5 matching bases. There are 13 residues in the CDR3. In germline, CDR1 is MDHEN, CDR2 SYDVKM. V shed 5 bases and J shed 7 bases, with 12 bases lying between them. The CDR3 sequence: CASSQLVANEQFF. As DNA, the CDR3 is TGTGCCAGCAGTCAACTAGTGGCGAATGAGCAGTTCTTC.

In nucleotides, the CDR3 is TGTGCCACCAGCAGAGATCATGTAGAGGGGGATGGCTACACCTTC. It translates to CATSRDHVEGDGYTF. This chain uses TRBV15 with TRBJ1-2; D is perhaps TRBD1 (6 bases). Germline lookup yields CDR1 LNHNV and CDR2 YYDKDF (reference sequence). This CDR3 comprises 15 residues. Trimming removed 0 bases from V and 6 bases from J, with 14 bases in between. The full variable domain, in which reference TRBV15 and TRBJ1-2 provide the parts outside the CDR3, is DAMVIQNPRYQVTQFGKPVTLSCSQTLNHNVMYWYQQKSSQAPKLLFHYYDKDFNNEADTPDNFQSRRPNTSFCFLDIRSPGLGDTAMYLCATSRDHVEGDGYTFGSGTRLTVV.

V gene TRBV2 combines with J gene TRBJ1-4, with TRBD1 matching 7 bases. The V gene's germline CDR1 is SNHLY and CDR2 FYNNEI. V lost 7 bases to trimming and J lost 8 bases; unmatched junction nucleotides: 7. The CDR3 consists of 13 residues. The CDR3 DNA reads TGTGCCAGCATACAGGGGAGTGGGGAAAAACTGTTTTTT. Translating gives CASIQGSGEKLFF.

This clone appeared once. This chain links TRBV5-6 with TRBJ2-1; the match to TRBD2 covers 10 bases. Germline trimming cut 3 bases from V and 1 base from J; bases unmatched to any gene: 4. The CDR3 extends over 16 amino acids. Germline-derived CDR1 and CDR2 are SGHDT and YYEEEE. The CDR3 reads CASSSLLAGSYNEQFF. The CDR3 coding sequence is TGTGCCAGCAGCTCCCTACTAGCGGGGTCCTACAATGAGCAGTTCTTC. Full variable domain (missing parts from reference TRBV5-6 and TRBJ2-1): DAGVTQSPTHLIKTRGQQVTLRCSPKSGHDTVSWYQQALGQGPQFIFQYYEEEERQRGNFPDRFSGHQFPNYSSELNVNALLLGDSALYLCASSSLLAGSYNEQFFGPGTRLTVL.

This chain uses TRBV4-1 with TRBJ1-2, with D hard to call. CDR1 MGHRA and CDR2 YSYEKL come from the germline V gene. V lost 1 base to trimming and J lost 7 bases, with 13 bases between them. The CDR3 has 14 amino acids. CDR3 amino acids: CASSQVSGTGGYTF. The CDR3 coding sequence is TGCGCCAGCAGCCAAGTATCAGGTACCGGTGGCTACACCTTC.

This clone was recorded once. The chain carries TRBV18 and TRBJ2-3, with D possibly being TRBD1 (6 bases). This CDR3 comprises 16 residues. The ends were cut back, 4 bases at V and 0 bases at J, with 14 bases in the middle. The V gene's germline CDR1 is KGHSH and CDR2 LQKENI. CDR3 nucleotides: TGTGCCAGCTCACAACAGACAGGTCCTAGCACAGATACGCAGTATTTT. Its protein is CASSQQTGPSTDTQYF.

DNA for the CDR3: TGTGCCAGCAGCCAGGGGCCTTATGGCTACACCTTC. This translates into CASSQGPYGYTF. This chain links TRBV5-5 with TRBJ1-2, with a weak D call TRBD1 (6 bases). Germline-derived CDR1 and CDR2 are SGHKS and YYEKEE (reference sequence). The CDR3 consists of 12 residues. Trimming removed 4 bases from V and 5 bases from J, with 9 bases in between.

V is TRBV5-4 and J is TRBJ2-7; 10 positions agree with TRBD2. The CDR3 runs to 14 residues. The J segment lost 5 bases and the V segment lost 4 bases, leaving 6 bases of the junction unmatched. Germline V gene lookup returns CDR1 SGHNT and CDR2 YYREEE (reference sequence). CDR3 nucleotide sequence: TGTGCCAGCAGCCAGGGACTAGCGAGCAACGAGCAGTACTTC. It codes for CASSQGLASNEQYF.

The rearrangement joins TRBV28 to TRBJ1-1, with no clear D. CDR3 length equals 11 residues. CDR1 and CDR2 (germline): MDHEN, SYDVKM. V lost 8 bases and J lost 3, with 7 bases in between. The CDR3 protein is CASRRDTEAFF. For the CDR3, the DNA is TGTGCCAGCCGGCGGGACACTGAAGCTTTCTTT.

The chain recombines TRBV6-5 with TRBJ2-4, with D possibly matching TRBD1 (6 bases). Germline V gene data show CDR1 as MNHEY and CDR2 as SVGAGI. CDR3 length equals 15 residues. V was trimmed by 8 bases and J by 3 bases, leaving 17 bases between them. CDR3 in amino acids: CASLPGHSNKNIQYF. CDR3 bases: TGTGCCAGCCTTCCGGGACACTCTAACAAAAACATTCAGTACTTC.

The chain has TRBV3-1 (or the pseudogene TRBV3-2) and TRBJ2-7; 7 bases map to TRBD1. The CDR3 is 15 residues long. After removal of 4 bases from V and 5 bases from J, the junction contained 11 bases not matched to a gene. Germline CDR1 LGHDT, CDR2 YNNKEL (reference sequence). The CDR3: CASSLTPDRLNEQYF. CDR3 DNA sequence: TGTGCCAGCAGCCTCACCCCGGACAGGTTGAACGAGCAGTACTTC.

This chain connects TRBV6-5 to TRBJ1-2; 7 bases agree with TRBD1. The CDR3 contains 13 residues. From germline, CDR1 is MNHEY and CDR2 SVGAGI. Trimming took 6 bases from V and 8 from J; bases not matched to a gene: 9. CDR3 in amino acids: CASRSQGSWGYTF. As DNA, the CDR3 is TGTGCCAGCAGGTCACAGGGGTCTTGGGGCTACACCTTC.

The chain combines TRBV9 with TRBJ1-1; D unclear. Trimming pared 3 bases from V and 5 bases from J, leaving 11 bases between. The CDR3 contains 13 residues. Germline V gene data show CDR1 as SGDLS and CDR2 as YYNGEE. CDR3 coding DNA: TGTGCCAGCAGCGGCGCTACGGGTACTGAAGCTTTCTTT. Amino acid sequence: CASSGATGTEAFF.

The gene calls are TRBV11-2 and TRBJ2-7; weak D call: TRBD2 (6 bases). The CDR3 is 12 amino acids. V was shortened by 1 base and J by 6 bases, with 7 bases between the two germline ends. Germline-derived CDR1 and CDR2 are SGHAT and FQNNGV. CDR3 region: CASSLGRGEQYF. In DNA, the CDR3 is TGTGCCAGCAGCTTAGGGCGGGGCGAGCAGTACTTC.

This clone was found a few times. V is TRBV7-9 and J is TRBJ1-3; 8 positions match TRBD1. The CDR3 length is 17 residues. CDR1 SEHNR and CDR2 FQNEAQ come from the germline V gene (reference sequence). J gave up 0 bases and V 5 bases, and 9 bases lay outside the gene matches. The CDR3 loop reads CASSPPGQVPSGNTIYF. In DNA form, the CDR3 reads TGTGCCAGCAGCCCCCCGGGACAGGTCCCCTCTGGAAACACCATATATTTT.

V usage is TRBV28 and J usage is TRBJ1-1; 8 nucleotides match TRBD1. In germline, CDR1 is MDHEN, CDR2 SYDVKM. Trimming at V came to 6 bases and at J to 10 bases, leaving 4 bases not matched to a gene. The CDR3 consists of 11 residues. CDR3 protein: CASSYRGGAFF. CDR3 coding DNA: TGTGCCAGCAGCTACAGGGGGGGAGCTTTCTTT.

This rearrangement joins TRBV19 to TRBJ2-7; 10 bases fit TRBD1. V lost 1 base to trimming and J lost 5 bases; unmatched junction nucleotides: 5. CDR3 length: 15 amino acids. The germline V gene has CDR1 LNHDA and CDR2 SQIVND (reference sequence). The CDR3 spells CASSIARQGADEQYF. The CDR3 nucleotides read TGTGCCAGTAGTATAGCCCGACAGGGGGCTGACGAGCAGTACTTC.

This clone was counted only a few times. This chain uses TRBV30 with TRBJ2-3; TRBD2 matches 9 bases. Per germline, CDR1 GTSNPN and CDR2 SVGIG (reference sequence). Losses at the gene ends were 0 bases for V and 1 base for J; bases not matched to a gene: 5. The CDR3 length is 16 residues. CDR3 DNA sequence: TGTGCCTGGAGTGTACCTGTAGCGGGGGGCACAGATACGCAGTATTTT. Protein product: CAWSVPVAGGTDTQYF.